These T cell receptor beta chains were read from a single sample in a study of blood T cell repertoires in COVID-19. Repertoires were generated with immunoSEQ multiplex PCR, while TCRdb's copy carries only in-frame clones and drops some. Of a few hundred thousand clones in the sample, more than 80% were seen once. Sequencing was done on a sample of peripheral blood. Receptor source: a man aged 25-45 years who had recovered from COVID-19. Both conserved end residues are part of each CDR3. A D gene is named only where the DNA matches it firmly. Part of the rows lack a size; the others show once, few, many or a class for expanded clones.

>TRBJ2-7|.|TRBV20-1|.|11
TGCAGTGCCGACACGGACTACGAGCAGTACTTC
CSADTDYEQYF
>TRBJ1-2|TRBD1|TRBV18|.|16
TGTGCCAGCTCACCAACAGGCCGGGACAGGGAAGGTCGCTACACCTTC
CASSPTGRDREGRYTF
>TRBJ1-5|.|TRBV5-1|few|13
TGCGCCAGCAGCTTGGGGACAGACCAGCCCCAGCATTTT
CASSLGTDQPQHF
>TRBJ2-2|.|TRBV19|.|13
TGTGCCAGTAGTCCGAACGGTGCCGGGGAGCTGTTTTTT
CASSPNGAGELFF
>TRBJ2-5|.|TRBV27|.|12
TGTGCCAGCAGTGGACCACAGGGGACCCAGTACTTC
CASSGPQGTQYF
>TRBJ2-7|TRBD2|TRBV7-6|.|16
TGTGCCAGCAGCTTAGCCGGGACTAGCGGAGCCTACGAGCAGTACTTC
CASSLAGTSGAYEQYF
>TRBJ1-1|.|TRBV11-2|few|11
TGTGCCAGCAGCTCGCAGGCTGAAGCTTTCTTT
CASSSQAEAFF
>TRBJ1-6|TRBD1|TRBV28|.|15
TGTGCCAGCAGTTTCGGTTGGGACAGAAATTCACCCCTCCACTTT
CASSFGWDRNSPLHF
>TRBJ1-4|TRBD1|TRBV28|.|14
TGTGCCAGCAGTTTAACAGGGGTCCATGAAAAACTGTTTTTT
CASSLTGVHEKLFF
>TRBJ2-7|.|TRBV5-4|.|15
TGTGCCAGCAGCTTGCTTGTCGGGGGTTTCAGCGAGCAGTACTTC
CASSLLVGGFSEQYF
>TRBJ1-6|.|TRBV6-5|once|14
TGTGCCAGCAGGGACGACGGCCGGGGATCACCCCTCCGCTTT
CASRDDGRGSPLRF
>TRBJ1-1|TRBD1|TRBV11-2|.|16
TGTGCCAGCAGCTTAGACGAGACAGGGATTAACACTGAAGCTTTCTTT
CASSLDETGINTEAFF
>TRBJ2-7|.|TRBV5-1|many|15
TGCGCCAGCAGCGCCCGATCACACAGGGAAGGAGAGCAGTACTTC
CASSARSHREGEQYF
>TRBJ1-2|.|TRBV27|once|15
TGTGCCAGCAGCCCGAGACAGGTCGCCCCTAATGGCTACACCTTC
CASSPRQVAPNGYTF
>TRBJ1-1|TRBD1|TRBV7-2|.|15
TGTGCCAGCAGCTTACGGACAGGGACCAACACTGAAGCTTTCTTT
CASSLRTGTNTEAFF
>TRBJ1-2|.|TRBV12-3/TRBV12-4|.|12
TGTGCCAGCAGTCCACAACGCTATGGCTACACCTTC
CASSPQRYGYTF